One sample yielded the 10 T cell receptor beta chains listed below, sequenced in a study of tissue T cells after allogeneic stem cell transplantation. Some clones are missing from TCRdb's copy, which holds only in-frame ones; the method was immunoSEQ multiplex PCR. The data contain 7,000 or so clones, 68% of them singletons. Source material: blood. Every receptor here comes from a female BALB/c mouse in good health. For the strain, the MHC haplotype given is H2-d.

Points on this clone: The gene names given are mouse names. The CDR3 end is not reached by the read, which stops 1 residue before it; the germline J gene fills it in. This rearrangement joins TRBV13-1 to TRBJ1-3; tentatively, D is TRBD1 (5 bases). The V gene lost 1 base and the J gene lost 2 bases, with 7 bases spanning the gap. The V gene's germline CDR1 is NSHNY and CDR2 SYGAGN. The CDR3 length is 14 residues. The covered CDR3 bases are TGTGCCAGCAGTGATACGGGGGCTGGAAATACGCTCTAT. This codes for CASSDTGAGNTLY. The whole CDR3 protein reads CASSDTGAGNTLYF.

About this clone: Genes here carry mouse names. The missing CDR3 end, 1 residue past where the read stops, is filled in from the germline J gene. The rearrangement uses TRBV1 and TRBJ2-5; 9 nucleotides align to TRBD2. V dropped 4 bases and J dropped 2; count of bases not matched to a gene: 1. The CDR3 consists of 14 residues. Germline loops: CDR1 NSQYPW, CDR2 LRSPGD (reference sequence). The CDR3 is CTCSVLGGQDTQYF. The sequenced part of the CDR3 DNA is TGCACCTGCAGTGTACTGGGGGGCCAAGACACCCAGTAC.

With regard to this clone: Germline and genes: mouse. The read terminates 1 residue before the CDR3 end, so the remaining end is supplied by the germline J gene. The rearrangement uses TRBV2 and TRBJ1-3, with D perhaps TRBD1 (6 bases). The CDR3 sequence is 16 residues long. The germline CDR1 and CDR2 sequences are LGHNA and YSYQKL. The V end was cut by 0 bases, the J end by 3 bases, with 12 bases between. CDR3 loop: CASSQEGGRRGNTLYF. The part of the CDR3 DNA that was read is TGTGCCAGCAGCCAAGAAGGGGGGCGCCGTGGAAATACGCTCTAT.

To note about this clone: Genes here carry mouse names. The DNA ends 1 residue before the CDR3 does, and the rest of the CDR3 is filled in from the germline J gene. This chain uses TRBV30 with TRBJ2-7, with 9 bases matching TRBD1. This CDR3 is built from 14 residues. Trimming took 2 bases from V and 0 from J; bases not matched to a gene: 2. CDR1 and CDR2 from the germline V gene are SQVVS and ANEGSEA. This chain's CDR3 is CSSRPGQGSYEQYF. The CDR3 bases that were read are TGTAGTTCTAGACCGGGACAGGGCTCCTATGAACAGTAC.

On this clone: Any gene name here is a mouse gene name. The missing CDR3 end, 1 residue past where the read stops, is filled in from the germline J gene. The V call is TRBV3, the J call TRBJ1-2; D gene uncertain. Germline CDR1 SNHLY, CDR2 FYNGKV (reference sequence). V was pared by 1 base and J by 0 bases, with 3 bases between. CDR3 length: 13 residues. The CDR3: CASSLVANSDYTF. CDR3 bases read: TGTGCCAGCAGCTTAGTTGCAAACTCCGACTACACC.

This clone was recorded only once. Any gene name here is a mouse gene name. The read finishes 1 residue shy of the CDR3 end, and the germline J gene is used to complete it. This chain joins TRBV1 and TRBJ2-4; 11 bases line up with TRBD1. The CDR3 length is 15 residues. Germline V gene data show CDR1 as NSQYPW and CDR2 as LRSPGD (reference sequence). The V segment lost 3 bases and the J segment 8 bases; nucleotides outside the gene matches: 7. CDR3 DNA, as far as it was read: TGCACCTGCAGTGCCCGGGACAGGGGGAGGAGCACCTTGTAC. Its protein product is CTCSARDRGRSTLY. The complete CDR3 protein is CTCSARDRGRSTLYF. Looking up the rest from reference TRBV1 and TRBJ2-4 gives the full variable domain: VTLLEQNPRWRLVPRGQAVNLRCILKNSQYPWMSWYQQDLQKQLQWLFTLRSPGDKEVKSLPGADYLATRVTDTELRLQVANMSQGRTLYCTCSARDRGRSTLYFGAGTRLSVL.

This clone was observed once. The gene names here belong to mouse. The DNA ends 1 residue before the CDR3 does, and the rest of the CDR3 is filled in from the germline J gene. The V gene is TRBV13-1, the J gene TRBJ2-3; TRBD1 aligns across 10 bases. Germline CDR1 is NSHNY and CDR2 is SYGAGN. CDR3 length: 14 residues. Trimming took 5 bases from V and 0 from J; bases not matched to a gene: 0. CDR3 bases read: TGTGCCAGCAGGACAGGGGGCAGTGCAGAAACGCTGTAT. Amino acids: CASRTGGSAETLY. The whole CDR3 protein reads CASRTGGSAETLYF.

This clone was detected only a few times. The gene names here belong to mouse. The read stops 1 residue short of the end of the CDR3; the missing end is completed from the germline J gene. The chain employs TRBV5 and TRBJ2-7; D is uncertain. V lost 5 bases and J lost 5, with 7 bases in between. The CDR3 runs 11 residues. Germline loops: CDR1 LGHNA, CDR2 YNLKQL (reference sequence). CDR3 loop: CASSAFNEQYF. The sequenced part of the CDR3 DNA is TGTGCCAGCAGCGCCTTTAATGAACAGTAC.

This clone is a singleton in its sample. Mouse gene names apply. The DNA ends 1 residue before the CDR3 does, and the rest of the CDR3 is filled in from the germline J gene. The rearrangement links TRBV13-3 to TRBJ1-1; maybe TRBD1 (5 bases). This CDR3 has 13 amino acids. Germline lookup yields CDR1 NNHDY and CDR2 SYVADS. The V end lost 0 bases, the J end lost 4 bases, and 7 bases lay between the germline ends. CDR3 DNA (partial): TGTGCCAGCAGTGATGCCGGGGGCACAGAAGTCTTC. Amino acid sequence: CASSDAGGTEVF. The complete CDR3 reads CASSDAGGTEVFF.

Concerning this clone itself: Any gene name here is a mouse gene name. The chain's CDR3 is CASSRIQGGTQYF. Incomplete CDR3 DNA: TGTGCTAGCAGTAGAATACAGGGAGGCACCCAGTAC. The V call is TRBV17, the J call TRBJ2-5, with D perhaps matching TRBD1 (6 bases). Read data end 1 residue before the CDR3 end; the end is taken from the germline J gene. Between the trimmed V and J ends, which lost 2 bases and 8 bases, there was a span of 11 bases. Germline loops: CDR1 MNHDT, CDR2 YYDKIL. The CDR3 is 13 amino acids. Using reference TRBV17 and TRBJ2-5 for the parts outside the CDR3, the full variable domain is DTTVKQNPRYKLARVGKPVNLICSQTMNHDTMYWYQKKPNQAPKLLLFYYDKILNREADTFEKFQSSRPNNSFCSLYIGSAGLEYSAMYLCASSRIQGGTQYFGPGTRLLVL.